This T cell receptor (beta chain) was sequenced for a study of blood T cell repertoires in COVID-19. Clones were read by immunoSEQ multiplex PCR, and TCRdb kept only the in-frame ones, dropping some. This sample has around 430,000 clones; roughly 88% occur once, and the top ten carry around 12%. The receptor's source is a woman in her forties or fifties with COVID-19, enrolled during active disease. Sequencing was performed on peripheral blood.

The CDR3, as DNA: TGTGCCAGCAGTCTCCGGACAGGGGCTGAAGCTTTCTTT. It encodes CASSLRTGAEAFF. The V gene is TRBV12-3 or TRBV12-4, the J gene TRBJ1-1; 9 bases match TRBD1. V was pared by 5 bases and J by 6 bases, with 4 bases of the junction left unmatched. CDR3 length equals 13 residues.